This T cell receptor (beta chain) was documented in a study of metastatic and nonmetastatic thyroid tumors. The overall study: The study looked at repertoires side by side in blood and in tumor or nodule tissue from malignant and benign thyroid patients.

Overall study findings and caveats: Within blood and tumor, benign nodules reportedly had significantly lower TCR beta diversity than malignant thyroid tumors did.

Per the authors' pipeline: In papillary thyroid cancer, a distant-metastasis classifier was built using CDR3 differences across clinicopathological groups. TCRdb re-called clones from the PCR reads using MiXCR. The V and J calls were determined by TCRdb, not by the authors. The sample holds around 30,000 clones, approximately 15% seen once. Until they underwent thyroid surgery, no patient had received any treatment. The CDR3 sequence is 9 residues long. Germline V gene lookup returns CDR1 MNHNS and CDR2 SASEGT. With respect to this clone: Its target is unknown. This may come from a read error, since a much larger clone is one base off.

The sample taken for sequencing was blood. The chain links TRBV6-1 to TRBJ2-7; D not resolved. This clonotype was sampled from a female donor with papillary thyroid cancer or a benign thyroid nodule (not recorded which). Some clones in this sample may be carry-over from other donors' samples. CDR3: CASSCEQYF. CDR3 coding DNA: TGTGCCAGCTCCTGCGAGCAGTACTTC.